These T cell receptor beta chains were read from a single sample in a study of cytomegalovirus exposure and HLA in healthy donors. Profiling relied on immunoSEQ multiplex PCR, and the TCRdb table lists in-frame clones only, not all of them. Here the sample spans roughly 140,000 clones, under 70% being singletons. Sequenced material: PBMCs. The receptors stem from a woman in her twenties or thirties in good health and CMV-seropositive. CDR3s include the opening cysteine and the closing phenylalanine or tryptophan. The D gene is left open where the match is weak. The size entry is marked missing in some rows and otherwise reads once, few, many or a size class.

clone_size: -
d_call: TRBD1
v_call: TRBV6-1
j_call: TRBJ2-2
cdr3_aa: CASSEGGQDHGELFF
cdr3_nt: TGTGCCAGCAGTGAAGGGGGACAGGACCACGGGGAGCTGTTTTTT

clone_size: -
d_call: -
v_call: TRBV6-6
j_call: TRBJ1-2
cdr3_aa: CASIKTRGDGYTF
cdr3_nt: TGTGCCAGCATTAAGACTCGGGGGGATGGCTACACCTTC

clone_size: few
d_call: TRBD2
v_call: TRBV27
j_call: TRBJ2-5
cdr3_aa: CASTVLAGAGEQYF
cdr3_nt: TGTGCCAGCACGGTCCTAGCGGGAGCGGGTGAGCAGTACTTC

clone_size: -
d_call: -
v_call: TRBV6-5
j_call: TRBJ1-3
cdr3_aa: CATTTAGNTIYF
cdr3_nt: TGTGCCACCACGACAGCCGGAAACACCATATATTTT

clone_size: -
d_call: -
v_call: TRBV7-9
j_call: TRBJ2-6
cdr3_aa: CARATENGANVLTF
cdr3_nt: TGTGCCAGGGCGACAGAAAATGGGGCCAACGTCCTGACTTTC

clone_size: -
d_call: -
v_call: TRBV18
j_call: TRBJ2-7
cdr3_aa: CASSPQRGDEQYF
cdr3_nt: TGTGCCAGCTCACCACAAAGGGGCGACGAGCAGTACTTC

clone_size: -
d_call: -
v_call: TRBV7-9
j_call: TRBJ1-5
cdr3_aa: CASSSTGTASPQHF
cdr3_nt: TGTGCCAGCAGCTCGACAGGTACTGCGTCGCCCCAGCATTTT

clone_size: once
d_call: TRBD2
v_call: TRBV5-6
j_call: TRBJ2-7
cdr3_aa: CASSSPMGGGAGRVEQYF
cdr3_nt: TGTGCCAGCAGCTCCCCGATGGGCGGGGGGGCCGGGAGGGTCGAGCAGTACTTC

clone_size: few
d_call: TRBD2
v_call: TRBV10-2
j_call: TRBJ2-1
cdr3_aa: CASRGLAGVSNEQFF
cdr3_nt: TGCGCCAGCAGAGGACTAGCGGGAGTATCCAATGAGCAGTTCTTC

clone_size: -
d_call: TRBD1
v_call: TRBV5-6
j_call: TRBJ1-6
cdr3_aa: CASSLQTGTGNSPLHF
cdr3_nt: TGTGCCAGCAGCCTCCAAACCGGGACAGGGAATTCACCCCTCCACTTT

clone_size: -
d_call: TRBD2
v_call: TRBV19
j_call: TRBJ2-7
cdr3_aa: CASSPALAGDYEQYF
cdr3_nt: TGTGCCAGTAGTCCCGCTCTAGCGGGAGATTACGAGCAGTACTTC

clone_size: few
d_call: -
v_call: TRBV19
j_call: TRBJ1-5
cdr3_aa: CASTPAGGNQPQHF
cdr3_nt: TGTGCCAGTACCCCCGCGGGGGGCAATCAGCCCCAGCATTTT

clone_size: -
d_call: TRBD1
v_call: TRBV29-1
j_call: TRBJ2-7
cdr3_aa: CSAAVGQGYEQYF
cdr3_nt: TGCAGCGCTGCCGTCGGACAGGGCTACGAGCAGTACTTC

clone_size: few
d_call: -
v_call: TRBV19
j_call: TRBJ2-5
cdr3_aa: CASSMRRLPGETQYF
cdr3_nt: TGTGCCAGTAGTATGAGAAGGCTCCCAGGGGAGACCCAGTACTTC

clone_size: -
d_call: -
v_call: TRBV6-4
j_call: TRBJ1-2
cdr3_aa: CASSDKERFGYTF
cdr3_nt: TGTGCCAGCAGTGACAAAGAGCGATTTGGCTACACCTTC

clone_size: -
d_call: -
v_call: TRBV7-9
j_call: TRBJ2-1
cdr3_aa: CASSSGQFSEQFF
cdr3_nt: TGTGCCAGCAGCTCAGGACAGTTCAGTGAGCAGTTCTTC

clone_size: -
d_call: TRBD1
v_call: TRBV5-1
j_call: TRBJ2-7
cdr3_aa: CASSLGGQGNYEQYF
cdr3_nt: TGCGCCAGCAGCTTGGGCGGACAGGGGAACTACGAGCAGTACTTC

clone_size: -
d_call: -
v_call: TRBV7-8
j_call: TRBJ1-2
cdr3_aa: CASSLRLATDGYTF
cdr3_nt: TGTGCCAGCAGCTTAAGACTAGCGACAGATGGCTACACCTTC

clone_size: -
d_call: -
v_call: TRBV6-5
j_call: TRBJ2-7
cdr3_aa: CASIGQGHEQYF
cdr3_nt: TGTGCCAGCATTGGGCAGGGCCACGAGCAGTACTTC

clone_size: few
d_call: -
v_call: TRBV30
j_call: TRBJ1-5
cdr3_aa: CAWRTLHQPQHF
cdr3_nt: TGTGCCTGGAGAACTCTCCATCAGCCCCAGCATTTT

clone_size: few
d_call: -
v_call: TRBV7-6
j_call: TRBJ1-1
cdr3_aa: CASSRSAAGPRGAFF
cdr3_nt: TGTGCCAGCAGCCGCTCGGCTGCCGGACCAAGGGGAGCTTTCTTT

clone_size: -
d_call: -
v_call: TRBV4-2
j_call: TRBJ2-7
cdr3_aa: CASSQGGSYEQYF
cdr3_nt: TGTGCCAGCAGCCAAGGGGGCAGCTACGAGCAGTACTTC

clone_size: few
d_call: -
v_call: TRBV2
j_call: TRBJ2-5
cdr3_aa: CASSDRPFGGYF
cdr3_nt: TGTGCCAGCAGTGACCGGCCCTTCGGCGGGTACTTC

clone_size: -
d_call: -
v_call: TRBV10-1
j_call: TRBJ2-7
cdr3_aa: CASSGLSGEQYF
cdr3_nt: TGCGCCAGCAGTGGACTATCGGGCGAGCAGTACTTC

clone_size: few
d_call: -
v_call: TRBV13
j_call: TRBJ2-1
cdr3_aa: CASSLWAQLSEQFF
cdr3_nt: TGTGCCAGCAGCTTATGGGCCCAATTGAGTGAGCAGTTCTTC

clone_size: -
d_call: -
v_call: TRBV5-4
j_call: TRBJ2-5
cdr3_aa: CASSPSYGGTQYF
cdr3_nt: TGTGCCAGCAGCCCATCCTACGGGGGGACCCAGTACTTC

clone_size: once
d_call: -
v_call: TRBV18
j_call: TRBJ1-1
cdr3_aa: CASSPSGGTAFF
cdr3_nt: TGTGCCAGCTCACCAAGTGGGGGCACGGCTTTCTTT

clone_size: few
d_call: -
v_call: TRBV11-2
j_call: TRBJ2-5
cdr3_aa: CASSLGFSGKTQYF
cdr3_nt: TGTGCCAGCAGCTTAGGGTTTAGCGGAAAGACCCAGTACTTC

clone_size: -
d_call: TRBD1
v_call: TRBV28
j_call: TRBJ1-6
cdr3_aa: CASSKGQGRSPLHF
cdr3_nt: TGTGCCAGCAGTAAGGGACAGGGAAGATCACCCCTCCACTTT

clone_size: few
d_call: TRBD1
v_call: TRBV5-1
j_call: TRBJ1-4
cdr3_aa: CASSLTGGVPGRWEKLFF
cdr3_nt: TGCGCCAGCAGCCTGACAGGGGGAGTGCCGGGAAGGTGGGAAAAACTGTTTTTT

clone_size: -
d_call: -
v_call: TRBV13
j_call: TRBJ1-5
cdr3_aa: CASSLGLSDQPQHF
cdr3_nt: TGTGCCAGCAGCTTAGGCCTGTCCGATCAGCCCCAGCATTTT

clone_size: -
d_call: TRBD1
v_call: TRBV5-4
j_call: TRBJ1-5
cdr3_aa: CAVGTGNQPQHF
cdr3_nt: TGTGCCGTCGGGACAGGGAATCAGCCCCAGCATTTT

clone_size: -
d_call: -
v_call: TRBV10-1
j_call: TRBJ1-2
cdr3_aa: CASYIRDCYGYTF
cdr3_nt: TGCGCCAGCTATATCAGGGACTGCTATGGCTACACCTTC

clone_size: -
d_call: TRBD1
v_call: TRBV27
j_call: TRBJ1-1
cdr3_aa: CASTKTGLRTEAFF
cdr3_nt: TGTGCCAGCACCAAGACAGGGTTAAGAACTGAAGCTTTCTTT

clone_size: -
d_call: TRBD2
v_call: TRBV5-1
j_call: TRBJ2-3
cdr3_aa: CASSLGLAGPPLTDTQYF
cdr3_nt: TGCGCCAGCAGCTTGGGACTAGCGGGACCCCCCCTCACAGATACGCAGTATTTT

clone_size: -
d_call: -
v_call: TRBV2
j_call: TRBJ1-1
cdr3_aa: CASKIRVNTEAFF
cdr3_nt: TGTGCCAGCAAAATACGGGTGAACACTGAAGCTTTCTTT

clone_size: -
d_call: -
v_call: TRBV28
j_call: TRBJ1-5
cdr3_aa: CASSLLGGNQPQHF
cdr3_nt: TGTGCCAGCAGTTTATTAGGGGGCAATCAGCCCCAGCATTTT

clone_size: -
d_call: -
v_call: TRBV20-1
j_call: TRBJ1-2
cdr3_aa: CSARDPRGYTF
cdr3_nt: TGCAGTGCTAGAGATCCGCGAGGCTACACCTTC

clone_size: -
d_call: -
v_call: TRBV4-2
j_call: TRBJ2-5
cdr3_aa: CASSQGPEETQYF
cdr3_nt: TGTGCCAGCAGCCAAGGTCCTGAGGAGACCCAGTACTTC

clone_size: -
d_call: -
v_call: TRBV27
j_call: TRBJ1-1
cdr3_aa: CASSLWRGMNTEAFF
cdr3_nt: TGTGCCAGCAGTTTATGGCGGGGTATGAACACTGAAGCTTTCTTT

clone_size: -
d_call: TRBD1
v_call: TRBV2
j_call: TRBJ2-5
cdr3_aa: CASSDGGRGLGTQYF
cdr3_nt: TGTGCCAGCAGTGATGGTGGCAGGGGGCTTGGGACCCAGTACTTC

clone_size: -
d_call: TRBD1
v_call: TRBV7-2
j_call: TRBJ1-2
cdr3_aa: CASSPWTGDNGYTF
cdr3_nt: TGTGCCAGCAGCCCCTGGACAGGGGATAATGGCTACACCTTC

clone_size: -
d_call: TRBD1
v_call: TRBV11-2
j_call: TRBJ2-5
cdr3_aa: CASSSKQGAAETQYF
cdr3_nt: TGTGCCAGCAGCTCTAAACAGGGGGCGGCGGAGACCCAGTACTTC

clone_size: -
d_call: -
v_call: TRBV5-1
j_call: TRBJ2-7
cdr3_aa: CASSLTQGRNEQYF
cdr3_nt: TGCGCCAGCAGCTTGACACAAGGGAGGAACGAGCAGTACTTC

clone_size: -
d_call: TRBD1
v_call: TRBV7-6
j_call: TRBJ1-6
cdr3_aa: CASSSWDRGSPLHF
cdr3_nt: TGTGCCAGCAGCTCCTGGGACAGGGGTTCACCCCTCCACTTT

clone_size: few
d_call: -
v_call: TRBV10-3
j_call: TRBJ1-6
cdr3_aa: CATREASGENSPLHF
cdr3_nt: TGCGCTACTAGAGAGGCGAGCGGGGAAAATTCACCCCTCCACTTT

clone_size: -
d_call: TRBD2
v_call: TRBV5-1
j_call: TRBJ2-3
cdr3_aa: CASSFRASGSTDTQYF
cdr3_nt: TGCGCCAGCAGCTTCAGGGCTAGCGGAAGCACAGATACGCAGTATTTT

clone_size: -
d_call: TRBD1
v_call: TRBV7-9
j_call: TRBJ2-5
cdr3_aa: CASSLGQGVVGETQYF
cdr3_nt: TGTGCCAGCAGCTTGGGACAGGGGGTAGTTGGAGAGACCCAGTACTTC

clone_size: -
d_call: -
v_call: TRBV5-4
j_call: TRBJ2-7
cdr3_aa: CASSLEGTYEQYF
cdr3_nt: TGTGCCAGCAGCTTAGAGGGAACCTACGAGCAGTACTTC

clone_size: -
d_call: -
v_call: TRBV10-2
j_call: TRBJ2-7
cdr3_aa: CASSGLYEQYF
cdr3_nt: TGCGCCAGCAGTGGGCTCTACGAGCAGTACTTC